A selection of T cell receptor beta chains follows, all from one sample in a study of chemoradiotherapy in HPV16-positive cancers. Sequencing was performed with immunoSEQ multiplex PCR; in TCRdb, only in-frame clones are kept and a portion is missing. Here the sample spans 25,000 to 40,000 clones, approximately 89% being singletons. The sequences come from blood, collected from a patient who underwent chemoradiotherapy. These receptors were collected from a human donor with HPV-associated anogenital cancer. The CDR3 runs from the conserved cysteine through the conserved F or W. D genes are given only for firm matches. Some rows mark clone size as missing; the rest say once, few, many or name a class of expanded clone.

cdr3_length	j_call	clone_size	v_call	d_call	cdr3_nt	cdr3_aa
15	TRBJ1-2	few	TRBV7-9	TRBD1	TGTGCCAGCAGCGGGACAGGGGGCGGTTTCTATGGCTACACCTTC	CASSGTGGGFYGYTF
15	TRBJ1-3	NA	TRBV5-1	TRBD1	TGCGCCAGCAGCGCGGGACAGCCTCCTGGAAACACCATATATTTT	CASSAGQPPGNTIYF
13	TRBJ2-2	NA	TRBV6-5	NA	TGTGCCAGCAGTTACTCGGCCGCCGATGAGCTGTTTTTT	CASSYSAADELFF
12	TRBJ1-2	NA	TRBV7-2	NA	TGTGCCAGCACCCAGAGGATAGATGGCTACACCTTC	CASTQRIDGYTF
15	TRBJ1-1	NA	TRBV27	TRBD1	TGTGCCAGCAGTTCTTGGGACAGGGGAAAGACTGAAGCTTTCTTT	CASSSWDRGKTEAFF
15	TRBJ1-5	medium-sized	TRBV5-1	TRBD1	TGCGCCAGCAGCGACGGGACAGGGGGCAATCAGCCCCAGCATTTT	CASSDGTGGNQPQHF
13	TRBJ1-5	NA	TRBV2	NA	TGTGCCAGCCAACTCTCAGGGAATCAGCCCCAGCATTTT	CASQLSGNQPQHF
15	TRBJ2-3	NA	TRBV5-1	TRBD2	TGCGCCAGCAGCTTAAGGACTAGTAGCACAGATACGCAGTATTTT	CASSLRTSSTDTQYF
14	TRBJ1-5	NA	TRBV5-8	NA	TGTGCCAGCAGGGGGTGGGGAAGCAATCAGCCCCAGCATTTT	CASRGWGSNQPQHF
13	TRBJ2-7	NA	TRBV10-3	NA	TGTGCCATCAGAGGGACGGAGAACTACGAGCAGTACTTC	CAIRGTENYEQYF
15	TRBJ2-4	NA	TRBV7-9	NA	TGTGCCAGCAGCATAAACGTGGATACCAAAAACATTCAGTACTTC	CASSINVDTKNIQYF
15	TRBJ2-7	once	TRBV5-1	NA	TGCGCCAGCAGCTTGGCCGGAACGGCGGCCTACGAGCAGTACTTC	CASSLAGTAAYEQYF
17	TRBJ2-1	NA	TRBV4-2	TRBD2	TGTGCCAGCAGCCAAGGGCCCACTACTAGCGCAAACAATGAGCAGTTCTTC	CASSQGPTTSANNEQFF
13	TRBJ2-7	NA	TRBV18	NA	TGTGCCAGCTCAGTATCCGGGAGCTACGAGCAGTACTTC	CASSVSGSYEQYF
15	TRBJ2-7	NA	TRBV2	NA	TGTGCCAGCATCAGAGGGACAACCAGTTCCTACGAGCAGTACTTC	CASIRGTTSSYEQYF
14	TRBJ1-2	NA	TRBV18	TRBD1	TGTGCCAGCTCACCGACAGGGGGAGAAGGTGGCTACACCTTC	CASSPTGGEGGYTF
13	TRBJ2-3	NA	TRBV6-4	TRBD2	TGTGCCAGCAGCCAGACTAGCGGGAGTTCGCAGTATTTT	CASSQTSGSSQYF
16	TRBJ2-7	NA	TRBV21-1	NA	TGTGCCAGCAGTAAAAAGGGGATGGCCCGGAACTACGAGCAGTACTTC	CASSKKGMARNYEQYF
12	TRBJ1-2	NA	TRBV7-9	NA	TGTGCCAGCAGCTTTCGGGACTATGGCTACACCTTC	CASSFRDYGYTF
12	TRBJ1-1	NA	TRBV28	TRBD1	TGTGCCAGCAGTTTTCCGCAGGGGGCTGCTTTCTTT	CASSFPQGAAFF
18	TRBJ2-7	NA	TRBV4-1	TRBD2	TGCGCCAGCAGCCAAGAGGGGAGCGGGGGAATACTACCCTACGAGCAGTACTTC	CASSQEGSGGILPYEQYF
18	TRBJ1-5	NA	TRBV10-3	TRBD1	TGTGCCATCAGTGAGAGTTCGGCGGGGACAGGGGGCGATCAGCCCCAGCATTTT	CAISESSAGTGGDQPQHF
13	TRBJ1-5	once	TRBV5-1	NA	TGCGCCAGCAGCCTCGGACCAAATCAGCCCCAGCATTTT	CASSLGPNQPQHF
13	TRBJ2-3	NA	TRBV5-1	NA	TGCGCCAGCAGCCTGGGATACACAGATACGCAGTATTTT	CASSLGYTDTQYF
14	TRBJ2-7	NA	TRBV5-1	NA	TGCGCCAGCAGCCCGACGGAGGGGTCCTACGAGCAGTACTTC	CASSPTEGSYEQYF
15	TRBJ2-7	NA	TRBV28	NA	TGTGCCATCGCGACCGGTTTTGGGTTCAACTACGAGCAGTACTTC	CAIATGFGFNYEQYF
18	TRBJ2-7	NA	TRBV5-1	TRBD1	TGCGCCAGCAGCTTGGGAAAGATTGGACAGGTCCTATGGTACGAGCAGTACTTC	CASSLGKIGQVLWYEQYF
13	TRBJ1-1	NA	TRBV6-1	NA	TGTGCCAGCAGTGTGGACAGGAACACTGAAGCTTTCTTT	CASSVDRNTEAFF
13	TRBJ1-1	NA	TRBV11-2	NA	TGTGCCAGCAGCTTAGTACCGGGGGATGAAGCTTTCTTT	CASSLVPGDEAFF
17	TRBJ1-3	NA	TRBV2	NA	TGTGCCAGCAGTGATGAATGGGCAGTCTACTCTGGAAACACCATATATTTT	CASSDEWAVYSGNTIYF
14	TRBJ1-2	medium-sized	TRBV28	TRBD1	TGTGCCAGCAGTTTGGGACAGGGGCAGGGGGGCTACACCTTC	CASSLGQGQGGYTF
15	TRBJ2-1	NA	TRBV5-6	TRBD2	TGTGCCAGCAGTAATAGCGGGAGGGCTTTATCTGTGCAGTTCTTC	CASSNSGRALSVQFF
13	TRBJ1-1	NA	TRBV30	NA	TGTGCCTGGAGTGTAACAGGGACGTCTGAAGCTTTCTTT	CAWSVTGTSEAFF
15	TRBJ2-3	NA	TRBV19	TRBD2	TGTGCCAGTAGTATATGGCGGGAGAGGGGAGATACGCAGTATTTT	CASSIWRERGDTQYF
16	TRBJ2-4	few	TRBV2	TRBD1	TGTGCCAGCAGTCCTCAGGGGGCCTTAGCCAAAAACATTCAGTACTTC	CASSPQGALAKNIQYF
14	TRBJ2-7	NA	TRBV11-2	TRBD1	TGTGCCAGCAGCTTTGGGACAGGTTCCTACGAGCAGTACTTC	CASSFGTGSYEQYF
15	TRBJ1-2	once	TRBV6-5	TRBD1	TGTGCCAGCAGTAACACAGGGGGCGCGAGCTATGGCTACACCTTC	CASSNTGGASYGYTF
14	TRBJ1-4	NA	TRBV2	NA	TGTGCCAGCAGTATACAGGGTTCTAATGAAAAACTGTTTTTT	CASSIQGSNEKLFF
15	TRBJ2-3	few	TRBV2	TRBD1	TGTGCCAGCAGTGACAGGACAGGGACCACAGATACGCAGTATTTT	CASSDRTGTTDTQYF
12	TRBJ2-7	NA	TRBV5-6	NA	TGTGCCAGCAGCTTGGAAACCTACGAGCAGTACTTC	CASSLETYEQYF
14	TRBJ1-3	NA	TRBV19	NA	TGTGCCAGTTCTCCTACAGGGCGTGGAAACACCATATATTTT	CASSPTGRGNTIYF
13	TRBJ1-1	NA	TRBV11-2	NA	TGTGCCAGCAGCGGACCCTCGAACACTGAAGCTTTCTTT	CASSGPSNTEAFF
13	TRBJ1-4	NA	TRBV10-3	NA	TGTGCCATCAGTGCGGTAAACGGGGAAAAACTGTTTTTT	CAISAVNGEKLFF
14	TRBJ2-7	medium-sized	TRBV10-2	TRBD2	TGCGCCAGCGTCGGGTTGGGGACTAGGCGCGAGCAGTACTTC	CASVGLGTRREQYF
16	TRBJ2-1	NA	TRBV29-1	TRBD2	TGCAGCGTTGAACAGCTAGCGGGAGGGTTCCGCAATGAGCAGTTCTTC	CSVEQLAGGFRNEQFF
16	TRBJ2-1	NA	TRBV7-8	NA	TGTGCCAGCAGCCCCCCCCGGCTCATCTCCTACAATGAGCAGTTCTTC	CASSPPRLISYNEQFF
18	TRBJ1-5	NA	TRBV7-7	NA	TGTGCTAGCAGCTTAAAAGCTCGGGACAAACATCGCAATCAGCCCCAGCATTTT	CASSLKARDKHRNQPQHF
12	TRBJ1-1	NA	TRBV29-1	NA	TGCAGCGTCCATGATGTCTCCGCTGAAGCTTTCTTT	CSVHDVSAEAFF
14	TRBJ1-1	NA	TRBV7-9	NA	TGTGCCAGCAGCTTAGAGTCAGTGAACACTGAAGCTTTCTTT	CASSLESVNTEAFF
14	TRBJ1-2	NA	TRBV14	TRBD1	TGTGCCAGCAGCCAAACAGGGGGCAACTATGGCTACACCTTC	CASSQTGGNYGYTF
15	TRBJ2-4	NA	TRBV2	TRBD1	TGTGCCAGCAGTAGACAGGGGGCAGACAAAAACATTCAGTACTTC	CASSRQGADKNIQYF
11	TRBJ2-5	NA	TRBV30	NA	TGTGCCTGGCGCCCCAAAGAGACCCAGTACTTC	CAWRPKETQYF
12	TRBJ1-6	NA	TRBV5-4	NA	TGTGCCAGCAGCTTGGAGAATTCACCCCTCCACTTT	CASSLENSPLHF
18	TRBJ2-7	NA	TRBV7-6	TRBD2	TGTGCCAGCAGCTCCAGACTAGCGGGAGGGCTCGGGTTCTACGAGCAGTACTTC	CASSSRLAGGLGFYEQYF
16	TRBJ2-3	NA	TRBV6-5	TRBD2	TGTGCCAGCAGTTACCGGGGGGGGCCCGGCACAGATACGCAGTATTTT	CASSYRGGPGTDTQYF
16	TRBJ1-1	NA	TRBV10-1	TRBD1	TGCGCCAGCAGTGAGGACAGGGGATTTTTGGACACTGAAGCTTTCTTT	CASSEDRGFLDTEAFF
13	TRBJ1-4	NA	TRBV29-1	TRBD1	TGCAGCGCGCTAGACAGGGAACGTGAAAAACTGTTTTTT	CSALDREREKLFF
14	TRBJ1-2	NA	TRBV9	NA	TGTGCCAGCAGCGCCACAGAGAGTGGTTATGGCTACACCTTC	CASSATESGYGYTF
14	TRBJ2-2	once	TRBV5-6	NA	TGTGCCAGCAGCTTGGTTGCGGGGCACGGGGAGCTGTTTTTT	CASSLVAGHGELFF
15	TRBJ2-7	few	TRBV7-2	NA	TGTGCCAGCACCCTTACAGGAGGAGGCACCTACGAGCAGTACTTC	CASTLTGGGTYEQYF